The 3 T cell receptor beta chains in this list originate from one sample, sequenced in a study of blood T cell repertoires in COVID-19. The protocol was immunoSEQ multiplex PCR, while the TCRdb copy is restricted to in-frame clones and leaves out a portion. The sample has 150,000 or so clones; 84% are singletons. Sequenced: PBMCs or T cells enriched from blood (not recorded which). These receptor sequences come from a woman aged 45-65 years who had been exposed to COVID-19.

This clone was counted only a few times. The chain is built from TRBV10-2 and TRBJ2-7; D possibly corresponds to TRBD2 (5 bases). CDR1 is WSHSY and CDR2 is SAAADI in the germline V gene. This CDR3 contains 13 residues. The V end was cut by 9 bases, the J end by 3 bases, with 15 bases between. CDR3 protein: CASRAGLIYEQYF. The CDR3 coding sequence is TGCGCCAGTCGAGCAGGACTCATCTACGAGCAGTACTTC.

CDR3 residues: CASRKGQVGTEAFF. The CDR3, as DNA: TGTGCCAGCAGAAAGGGACAGGTAGGCACTGAAGCTTTCTTT. The genes are TRBV7-2 and TRBJ1-1; 8 bases are a match to TRBD1. V gave up 6 bases and J gave up 4 bases; unmatched junction bases: 7. The length of the CDR3 is 14 residues. The germline CDR1 and CDR2 sequences are SGHTA and FQGNSA.

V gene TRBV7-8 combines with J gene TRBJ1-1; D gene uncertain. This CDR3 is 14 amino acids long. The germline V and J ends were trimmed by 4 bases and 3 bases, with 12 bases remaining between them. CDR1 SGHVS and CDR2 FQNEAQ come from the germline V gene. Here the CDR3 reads CASSSRQIHTEAFF. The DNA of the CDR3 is TGTGCCAGCAGCTCGAGGCAGATCCACACTGAAGCTTTCTTT.